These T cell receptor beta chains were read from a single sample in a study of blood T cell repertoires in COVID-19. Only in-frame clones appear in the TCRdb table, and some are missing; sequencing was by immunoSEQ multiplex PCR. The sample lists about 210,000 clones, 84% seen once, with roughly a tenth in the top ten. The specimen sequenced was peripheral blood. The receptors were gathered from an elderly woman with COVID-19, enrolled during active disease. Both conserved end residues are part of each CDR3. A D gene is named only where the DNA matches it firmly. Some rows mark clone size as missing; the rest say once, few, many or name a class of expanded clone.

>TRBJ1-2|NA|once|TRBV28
TGTGCCAGCAGTCTTCTTAACTATGGCTACACCTTC
CASSLLNYGYTF
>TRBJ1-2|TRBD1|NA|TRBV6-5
TGTGCCAGCAGTTACCGGGACAGTAACTATGGCTACACCTTC
CASSYRDSNYGYTF
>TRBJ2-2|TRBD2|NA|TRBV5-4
TGTGCCAGCAGCTTCCAGCTAGCGGGGGGCGGGGAGCTGTTTTTT
CASSFQLAGGGELFF
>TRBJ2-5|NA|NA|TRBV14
TGTGCCAGCAGCCAAGATGGCAGGGGAAAGACCCAGTACTTC
CASSQDGRGKTQYF
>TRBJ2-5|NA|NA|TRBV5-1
TGCGCCAGCAGCATCCCGCAGGAGACCCAGTACTTC
CASSIPQETQYF
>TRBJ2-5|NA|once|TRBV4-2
TGTGCCAGCAGTCAAGTAGGGGACCAGTACTTC
CASSQVGDQYF
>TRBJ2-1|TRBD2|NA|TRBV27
TGTGCCAGCAGTTTCTCTAGCGGGGGCGTTGAGCAGTTCTTC
CASSFSSGGVEQFF
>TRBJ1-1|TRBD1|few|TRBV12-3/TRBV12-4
TGTGCCAGCAGGACAGGGACGAACACTGAAGCTTTCTTT
CASRTGTNTEAFF
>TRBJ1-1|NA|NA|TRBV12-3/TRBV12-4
TGTGCCAGCAGTCCTGACACTGAAGCTTTCTTT
CASSPDTEAFF
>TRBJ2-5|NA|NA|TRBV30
TGTGCCTGGAGCCGACAGGCCCAAGAGACCCAGTACTTC
CAWSRQAQETQYF
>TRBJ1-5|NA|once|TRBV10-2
TGCGCCAGCAGAGATCCAAATACATCCCAGCATTTT
CASRDPNTSQHF
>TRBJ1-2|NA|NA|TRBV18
TGTGCCAGCTCACCAGGGGAGAACTATGGCTACACCTTC
CASSPGENYGYTF
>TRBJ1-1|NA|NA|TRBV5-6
TGTGCCAGCAGTTACCCTACAGGTTTGAACACTGAAGCTTTCTTT
CASSYPTGLNTEAFF
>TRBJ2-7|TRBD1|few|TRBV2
TGTGCCAGCAATAGCAGGGGGCGAGGGACCTACGAGCAGTACTTC
CASNSRGRGTYEQYF
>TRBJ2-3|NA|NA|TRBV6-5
TGTGCCAGCAGGAGTAGCACAGATACGCAGTATTTT
CASRSSTDTQYF
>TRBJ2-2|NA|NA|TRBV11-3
TGTGCCAGCAGCTTGGCGGGGGCCGCGCCCGGGGAGCTGTTTTTT
CASSLAGAAPGELFF
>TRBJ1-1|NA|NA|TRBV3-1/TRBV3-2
TGTGCCAGCAGCCACAGACGGGGATCCGTATTTGGAGCTTTCTTT
CASSHRRGSVFGAFF
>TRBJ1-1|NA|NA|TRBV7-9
TGTGCCAGCAGCTTAACCAGGGGCGCGAACACTGAAGCTTTCTTT
CASSLTRGANTEAFF
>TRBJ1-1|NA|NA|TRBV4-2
TGTGCCAGCAGCGGACGGGACTCTAACACTGAAGCTTTCTTT
CASSGRDSNTEAFF
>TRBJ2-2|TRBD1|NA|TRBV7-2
TGTGCCAGCAGCTCAAGACAGGGGACCCCGCCGAACACCGGGGAGCTGTTTTTT
CASSSRQGTPPNTGELFF
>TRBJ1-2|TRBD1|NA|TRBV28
TGTGCCAGCACCCCCGGGACAGGGACCTATGGCTACACCTTC
CASTPGTGTYGYTF
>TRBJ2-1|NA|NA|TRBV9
TGTGCCAGCAGCGCAGGGGGGAATGAGCAGTTCTTC
CASSAGGNEQFF